Listed here are 13 T cell receptor beta chains from one sample, sequenced in a study of CD8+ T cells in alopecia areata. cDNA reverse transcribed from extracted RNA served as the sequencing template. Some clones are missing from TCRdb's copy, which holds only in-frame ones; the method was immunoSEQ multiplex PCR. The sample has around 20,000 clones, none seen only once. The authors sorted pooled cutaneous lymph node cells using CD4, CD8alpha, NKG2D, NKG2ACE and other markers. Sample: CD8+ T cells sorted from a lymph node. Receptors originate from a C3H/HeJ mouse with alopecia areata. The mouse line has the MHC haplotype H2-k.

This clone was counted only a few times. At residue 12, the TCRdb protein and translated DNA are inconsistent; the protein given comes from the DNA. The gene symbols are mouse symbols. The DNA ends 3 residues before the CDR3 does, and the rest of the CDR3 is filled in from the germline J gene. The chain has TRBV19 and TRBJ1-6; 10 positions match TRBD1. TRBJ1-6 has ORF status, its function being uncertain. From germline, CDR1 is FNHDT and CDR2 SITEND (reference sequence). Germline trimming cut 4 bases from V and 3 bases from J; bases unmatched to any gene: 1. The CDR3 length is 15 residues. The CDR3 sequence is CASSGTGVYNSPLYF. Partial CDR3 DNA: TGTGCCAGCAGTGGGACAGGGGTCTATAATTCGCCC.

There are a few counts of this clone. Genes and germline come from the mouse. The read terminates 4 residues before the CDR3 end, so the remaining end is supplied by the germline J gene. The rearrangement links TRBV14 to TRBJ2-1; 8 bases are shared with TRBD1. Germline trimming cut 4 bases from V and 5 bases from J; bases unmatched to any gene: 2. The CDR3 has 13 amino acids. Germline V gene sequence: CDR1 SGHDT, CDR2 FRDEAV. CDR3 bases read: TGTGCCAGCAGTCCGACAGGGGATGCT. As protein: CASSPTGDA. The whole CDR3 sequence reads CASSPTGDAEQFF. The full variable domain, rest sourced from reference TRBV14 and TRBJ2-1, is EAGVTQSPRYAVLQEGQAVSFWCDPISGHDTLYWYQQPRDQGPQLLVYFRDEAVIDNSQLPSDRFSAVRPKGTNSTLKIQSAKQGDTATYLCASSPTGDAEQFFGPGTRLTVL.

This clone was observed many times. The genes are named according to mouse. The sequence runs out 4 residues before the end of the CDR3; the remainder is reconstructed from the germline J gene. The V call is TRBV13-3, the J call TRBJ2-3; 8 bases are shared with TRBD2. The CDR3 contains 14 residues. V dropped 6 bases and J dropped 0; count of bases not matched to a gene: 3. In germline, CDR1 is NNHDY, CDR2 SYVADS. CDR3 region: CASKTGGSAETLYF. CDR3 DNA, as far as it was read: TGTGCCAGCAAAACTGGGGGTAGTGCAGAA.

In the case of this clone: Mouse names are used for the genes. The read terminates 4 residues before the CDR3 end, so the remaining end is supplied by the germline J gene. V is TRBV13-2 and J is TRBJ2-4; tentatively, D is TRBD2 (5 bases). Per germline, CDR1 NNHNN and CDR2 SYGAGS (reference sequence). V dropped 2 bases and J dropped 1 base, with 5 bases sitting between them. This CDR3 contains 13 residues. The sequenced part of the CDR3 DNA is TGTGCCAGCGGTGACTGGGGTCAAAAC. It translates to CASGDWGQN. The whole CDR3 sequence is CASGDWGQNTLYF.

A word on this clone: Mouse gene names and germline throughout. The chain's CDR3 is CTCSARTTQDTQYF. CDR3 bases read: TGCACCTGCAGTGCCCGGACAACTCAAGAC. The gene calls are TRBV1 and TRBJ2-5; possibly TRBD1 for D (5 bases). The read is 4 residues too short to cover the CDR3 end, so that end is filled in from the germline J gene. This CDR3 spans 14 amino acids. Germline lookup yields CDR1 NSQYPW and CDR2 LRSPGD (reference sequence). V lost 3 bases to trimming and J lost 3 bases, with 10 bases between them.

This clone was seen more than once but under ten times. Mouse gene names apply. The read is 4 residues too short to cover the CDR3 end, so that end is filled in from the germline J gene. The chain employs TRBV19 and TRBJ2-5; TRBD1 agrees at 10 bases. Looked up from germline, CDR1 is FNHDT and CDR2 is SITEND (reference sequence). The CDR3 has 14 amino acids. The covered CDR3 bases are TGTGCCAGCAGTATAGGACAGGGGGCAGAC. Protein product: CASSIGQGAD. The full CDR3 protein reads CASSIGQGADTQYF.

As regards this clone: A mismatch at residue 11 separates the TCRdb protein from the translated DNA, so the protein presented here was translated from the DNA. Gene and germline names: mouse. The read gets to within 3 residues of the CDR3 end, and the germline J gene fills in the rest. The chain carries TRBV13-2 and TRBJ1-6; 7 nucleotides align to TRBD1. TRBJ1-6 is sorted into the ORF group, with uncertain function. Germline values: CDR1 NNHNN, CDR2 SYGAGS (reference sequence). Trimming removed 5 bases from V and 11 bases from J; junction bases left unmatched: 10. The CDR3 is made up of 14 amino acids. The sequenced CDR3 bases are TGTGCCAGCGGAACGGGACAGACTTCCCCGCCC. Residues: CASGTGQTSPP. The whole CDR3 is CASGTGQTSPPLYF.

As for this clone: The germline and genes are mouse ones. The DNA ends 4 residues before the CDR3 does, and the rest of the CDR3 is filled in from the germline J gene. Other DNA sequences within the sample encode an identical CDR3. The chain couples TRBV19 to TRBJ1-2, with D perhaps TRBD1 (6 bases). The CDR3 length is 13 residues. The germline gives CDR1 FNHDT, CDR2 SITEND (reference sequence). Trimming took off 4 bases at V and 1 base at J, with 8 bases between the two ends. CDR3 protein: CASSYRVNSDYTF. CDR3 bases read: TGTGCCAGCAGTTACAGGGTAAACTCC.

This clone was detected a few times. Genes and germline are mouse. The CDR3 end falls 4 residues outside the read, so it is completed with the germline J gene. The chain couples TRBV31 to TRBJ2-5; 8 positions agree with TRBD2. Trimming took 1 base from V and 2 from J; bases not matched to a gene: 5. The germline gives CDR1 GKSSPN, CDR2 SITVG. This CDR3 comprises 15 residues. The covered CDR3 bases are TGTGCCTGGAGTCGCCTGGGGGGCCCCCAAGAC. Translation: CAWSRLGGPQD. The complete CDR3 sequence is CAWSRLGGPQDTQYF.

At least ten counts were recorded for this clone. Mouse gene names apply. The read halts 4 residues ahead of the CDR3 end, with the missing end drawn from the germline J gene. J is TRBJ1-2 and V is TRBV13-3; 7 nucleotides match TRBD1. With 10 bases clipped from V and 3 bases from J, the junction kept 9 bases outside the gene matches. Germline V CDR1 and CDR2: NNHDY, SYVADS. CDR3 length equals 13 residues. The CDR3 DNA, read in part, is TGTGCCGACTACAGGGGAGGAGACTCC. This gives the protein CADYRGGDS. The complete CDR3 protein is CADYRGGDSDYTF.

This clone was seen ten or more times. The gene names here belong to mouse. Coverage ceases 4 residues before the CDR3 finishes, and the germline J gene fills in the end. This chain joins TRBV1 and TRBJ2-7; 9 bases line up with TRBD2. The CDR3 is made up of 14 amino acids. Germline loops: CDR1 NSQYPW, CDR2 LRSPGD (reference sequence). The CDR3 sequence: CTCSAELGGYEQYF. CDR3 DNA (partial): TGCACCTGCAGTGCAGAACTGGGGGGATAT.

On this clone itself: Mouse germline and gene names are used. The sequenced CDR3 bases are TGTGCCAGCACCCCTCGAGGGGGATAT. The encoded protein is CASTPRGGY. The whole CDR3 protein reads CASTPRGGYEQYF. The chain has TRBV19 and TRBJ2-7, with a tentative D call TRBD1 (6 bases). The read stops 4 residues short of the end of the CDR3; the missing end is completed from the germline J gene. The germline V gene encodes CDR1 FNHDT and CDR2 SITEND (reference sequence). The CDR3 has 13 amino acids.

This clone has just a few counts. The translated DNA and TCRdb's protein are not identical at residue 13; the protein here was translated from the DNA. The gene names given are mouse names. The read comes to an end 3 residues before the CDR3 does, leaving the germline J gene to fill in the end. The rearrangement uses TRBV1 and TRBJ1-3; TRBD1 agrees at 7 bases. The V gene's germline CDR1 is NSQYPW and CDR2 LRSPGD (reference sequence). Trimming at V came to 1 base and at J to 1 base, leaving 4 bases not matched to a gene. The CDR3 extends over 16 amino acids. The CDR3 spells CTCSAGDRKSGNTLYF. CDR3 bases read: TGCACCTGCAGTGCAGGGGACAGAAAATCTGGAAATACG.